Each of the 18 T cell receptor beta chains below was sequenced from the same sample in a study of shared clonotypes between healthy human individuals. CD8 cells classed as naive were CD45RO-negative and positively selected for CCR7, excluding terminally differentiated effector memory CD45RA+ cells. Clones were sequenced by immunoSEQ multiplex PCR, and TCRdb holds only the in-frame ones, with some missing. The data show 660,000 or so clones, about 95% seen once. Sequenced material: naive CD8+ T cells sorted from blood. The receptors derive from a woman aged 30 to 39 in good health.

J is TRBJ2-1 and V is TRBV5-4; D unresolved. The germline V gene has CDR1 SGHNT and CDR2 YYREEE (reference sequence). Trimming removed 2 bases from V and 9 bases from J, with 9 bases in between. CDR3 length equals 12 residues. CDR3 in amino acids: CASSFGDIEQFF. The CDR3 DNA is TGTGCCAGCAGCTTTGGCGATATTGAGCAGTTCTTC.

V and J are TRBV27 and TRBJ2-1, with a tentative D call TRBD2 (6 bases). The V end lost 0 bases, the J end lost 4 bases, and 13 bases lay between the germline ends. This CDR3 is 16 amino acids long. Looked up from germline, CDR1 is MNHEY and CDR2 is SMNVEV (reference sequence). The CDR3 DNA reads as TGTGCCAGCAGTTTATCAACGGGAGAGGTTTACAATGAGCAGTTCTTC. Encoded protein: CASSLSTGEVYNEQFF.

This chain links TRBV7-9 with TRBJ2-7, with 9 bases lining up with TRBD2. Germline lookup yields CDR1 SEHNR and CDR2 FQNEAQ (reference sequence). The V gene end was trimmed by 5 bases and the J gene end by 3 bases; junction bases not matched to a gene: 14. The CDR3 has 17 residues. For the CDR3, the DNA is TGTGCCAGCAGCCGAGACGGGACTGCGGGGGGGTTCTACGAGCAGTACTTC. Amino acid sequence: CASSRDGTAGGFYEQYF.

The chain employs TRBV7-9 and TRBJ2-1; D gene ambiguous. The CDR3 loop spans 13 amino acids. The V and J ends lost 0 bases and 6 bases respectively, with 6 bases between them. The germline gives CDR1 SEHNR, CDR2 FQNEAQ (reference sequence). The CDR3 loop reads CASSLASSNEQFF. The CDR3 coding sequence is TGTGCCAGCAGCTTAGCCTCTAGCAATGAGCAGTTCTTC.

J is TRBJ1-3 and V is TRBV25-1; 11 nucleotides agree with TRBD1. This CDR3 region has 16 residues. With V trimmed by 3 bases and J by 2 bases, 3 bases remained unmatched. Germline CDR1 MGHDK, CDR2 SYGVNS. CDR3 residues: CASSDRTGGAGNTIYF. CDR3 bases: TGTGCCAGCAGTGACCGGACAGGGGGCGCTGGAAACACCATATATTTT.

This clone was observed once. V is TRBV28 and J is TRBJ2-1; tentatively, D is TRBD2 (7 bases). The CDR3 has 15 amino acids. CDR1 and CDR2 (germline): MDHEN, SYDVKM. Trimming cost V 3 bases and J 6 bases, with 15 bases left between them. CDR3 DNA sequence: TGTGCCAGCAGTTTCCGGGGGGCGTTGAGCAATGAGCAGTTCTTC. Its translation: CASSFRGALSNEQFF.

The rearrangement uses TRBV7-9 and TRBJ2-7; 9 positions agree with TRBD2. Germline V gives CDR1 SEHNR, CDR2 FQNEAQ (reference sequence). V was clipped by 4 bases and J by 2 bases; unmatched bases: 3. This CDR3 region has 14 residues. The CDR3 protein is CASSSSGTTYEQYF. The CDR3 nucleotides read TGTGCCAGCAGCTCTAGCGGGACTACCTACGAGCAGTACTTC.

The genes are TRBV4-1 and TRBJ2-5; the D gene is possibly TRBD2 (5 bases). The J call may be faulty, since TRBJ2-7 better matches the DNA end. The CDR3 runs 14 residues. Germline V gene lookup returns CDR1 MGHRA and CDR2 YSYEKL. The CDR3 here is CASSQGTASYEQYF. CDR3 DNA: TGCGCCAGCAGCCAAGGGACTGCTTCCTACGAGCAGTACTTC.

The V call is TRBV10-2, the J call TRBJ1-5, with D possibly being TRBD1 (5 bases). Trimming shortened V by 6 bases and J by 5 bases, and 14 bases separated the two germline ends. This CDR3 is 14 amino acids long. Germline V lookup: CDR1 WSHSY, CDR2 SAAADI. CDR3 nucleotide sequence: TGCGCCAGCAGGGATGGGACTAATTATCAGCCCCAGCATTTT. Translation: CASRDGTNYQPQHF.

The CDR3 here is CSVEKWAGGSYEQYF. The CDR3 nucleotides read TGCAGCGTTGAAAAATGGGCAGGGGGCTCTTACGAGCAGTACTTC. The gene calls are TRBV29-1 and TRBJ2-7; 8 nucleotides agree with TRBD1. Trimming removed 2 bases from V and 4 bases from J; junction bases left unmatched: 10. Germline lookup yields CDR1 SQVTM and CDR2 ANQGSEA. This CDR3 is 15 amino acids long.

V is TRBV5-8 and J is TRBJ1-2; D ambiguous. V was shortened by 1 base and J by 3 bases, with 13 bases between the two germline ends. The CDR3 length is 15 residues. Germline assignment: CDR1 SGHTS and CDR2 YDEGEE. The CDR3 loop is CASSLPTISHYGYTF. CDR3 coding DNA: TGTGCCAGCAGCTTGCCGACAATCTCCCACTATGGCTACACCTTC.

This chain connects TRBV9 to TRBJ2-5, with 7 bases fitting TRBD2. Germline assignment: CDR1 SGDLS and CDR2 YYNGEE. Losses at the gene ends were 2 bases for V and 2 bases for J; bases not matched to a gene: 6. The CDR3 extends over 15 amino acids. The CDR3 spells CASSVSSGDQETQYF. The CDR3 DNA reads TGTGCCAGCAGCGTCTCTAGCGGAGATCAAGAGACCCAGTACTTC.

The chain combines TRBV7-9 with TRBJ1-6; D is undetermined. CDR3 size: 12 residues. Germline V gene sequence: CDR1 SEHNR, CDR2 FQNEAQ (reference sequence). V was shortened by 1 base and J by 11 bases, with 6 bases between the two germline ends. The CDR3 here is CASSLGGPPLHF. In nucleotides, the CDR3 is TGTGCCAGCAGCTTAGGTGGTCCACCCCTCCACTTT.

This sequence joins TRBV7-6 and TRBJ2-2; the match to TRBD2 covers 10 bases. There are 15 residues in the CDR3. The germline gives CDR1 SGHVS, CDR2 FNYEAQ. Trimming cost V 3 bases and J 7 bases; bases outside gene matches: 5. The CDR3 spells CASSFSSGRGGELFF. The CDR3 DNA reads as TGTGCCAGCAGCTTCTCTAGCGGGAGAGGCGGGGAGCTGTTTTTT.

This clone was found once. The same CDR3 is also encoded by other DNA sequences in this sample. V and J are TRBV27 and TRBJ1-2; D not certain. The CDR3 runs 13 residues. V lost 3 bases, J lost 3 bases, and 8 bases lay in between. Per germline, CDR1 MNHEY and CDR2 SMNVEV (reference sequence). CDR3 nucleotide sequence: TGTGCCAGCAGTTTGAGCGGAGACTATGGCTACACCTTC. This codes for CASSLSGDYGYTF.

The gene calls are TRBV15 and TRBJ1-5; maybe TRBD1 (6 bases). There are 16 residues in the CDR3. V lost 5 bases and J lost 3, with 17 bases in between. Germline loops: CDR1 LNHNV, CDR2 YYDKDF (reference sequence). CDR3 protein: CATSGGPQGHNQPQHF. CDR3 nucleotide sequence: TGTGCCACCAGCGGTGGGCCGCAGGGGCACAATCAGCCCCAGCATTTT.

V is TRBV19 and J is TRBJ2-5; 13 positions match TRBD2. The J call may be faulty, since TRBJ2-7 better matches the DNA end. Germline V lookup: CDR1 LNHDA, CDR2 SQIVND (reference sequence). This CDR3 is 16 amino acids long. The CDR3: CASSNPGLAGWDEQYF. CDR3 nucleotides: TGTGCCAGTAGTAACCCGGGACTAGCGGGATGGGACGAGCAGTACTTC.

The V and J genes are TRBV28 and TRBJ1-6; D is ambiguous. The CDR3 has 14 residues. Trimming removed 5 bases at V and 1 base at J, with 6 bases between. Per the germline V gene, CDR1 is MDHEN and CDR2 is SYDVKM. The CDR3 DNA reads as TGTGCCAGCAGTCGAAGATCCTATAATTCACCCCTCCACTTT. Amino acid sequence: CASSRRSYNSPLHF.